The present T cell receptor beta chain was sequenced within a study of shared clonotypes between healthy human individuals (dated by TCRdb to 2020 to 2022). For the study in its entirety: The cohort included a few men and a couple of women between 18 and 49 years of age. To increase sequencing depth and limit assay-specific biases, different laboratories used diverse techniques to prepare libraries and sequence TCR repertoires. Per donor, three plates each were used for CD4 naive and CD4 memory, two for CD8 naive, and one for CD8 memory. Per donor, leukapheresis produced somewhere between about 0.94 and 8.9 billion PBMCs. The study deeply sequenced blood TCR repertoires of about five healthy adults to estimate repertoire size and the extent of clonotype sharing between individuals. On the study overall, not on this receptor specifically: Across a handful of donors, approximately 5% of naive CD4, approximately 4% of naive CD8, 2.3% of memory CD4, and 0.4% of memory CD8 clonotypes were shared. Sampling was limited to blood, and TCR repertoires in tissue likely differ from TCR repertoires in blood. Pairwise subsampling led to the expectation that sequencing depth would affect the degree of clonotype sharing among donors. Compared with non-shared clonotypes, the clonotypes found in all four sorted-subset donors had higher generation probabilities. Larger estimated clonotype richness was generally found for naive subsets than for memory subsets. Rarefaction of sorted-subset datasets indicated incomplete sequencing despite the large sequencing depth. Because the study included only a small number of donors, the genetic and exposure-history diversity represented was limited.

CD8 naive samples were obtained by positive selection for CCR7 among CD45RO-negative cells, yielding a CD45RA+CCR7+ population from which TemRA cells were excluded. The donors were healthy, HIV-negative adults with no recently reported acute infections or vaccinations. Every donor was a Caucasian adult residing in Nashville, Tennessee, USA. Blood was obtained by leukapheresis, after which PBMCs were separated by Ficoll-Histopaque density gradient centrifugation and cryopreserved in liquid nitrogen vapor phase. Purity and quantity of every magnetically sorted T cell population were checked by analytical flow cytometry. Each sorted fraction had its genomic DNA isolated and then quantified by UV absorbance on a Nanodrop 2000c. Using the deep immunoSEQ assay, TCR CDR3 regions were amplified from genomic DNA by multiplex PCR. Extracted genomic DNA from each cell subset was distributed evenly across all wells of several immunoSEQ 96-well plates, and each plate was treated as a replicate. For sorted subsets, around 200 ng genomic DNA, equal to some 30,000 T cell genomes, was loaded into each replicate PCR. Purified libraries were measured with a Qubit 3.0 fluorometer, size-checked on a Bioanalyzer 2100, and measured again with the KAPA Library Quantification kit. Every immunoSEQ 96-well plate was sequenced on a dedicated single-read 150-cycle Illumina NextSeq 550 flow cell. Turning to the authors' computational methods: Because the immunoSEQ output held only junctional sequences and lacked quality scores, the filtering could not match the filtering applied to full-length reads. Sequences were annotated with PyIR, a Python wrapper for IgBLAST v1.9, using IMGT germline references to assign V/J genes and CDR3. Any read was removed if the V/J assignment was weak (E-value above 1e-6), the CDR3 was missing, or the read contained stop codons, out-of-frame junctions, or ambiguous translated residues. A V3J clonotype was defined by an identical inferred V gene, J gene, and CDR3 amino acid sequence. The percentage overlap between two repertoires was calculated by dividing the number of shared unique clonotypes by the size of the smaller repertoire. Repertoire richness was assessed with RTK rarefaction, the Chao1 estimator, and Recon v2.1 estimates of unobserved clonotypes. OLGA was used to compute generation probabilities for all TCRbeta clonotypes that the gDNA method yielded from a handful of donors. Held by TCRdb, this immuneACCESS table contains in-frame sequences only and omits some clones. Under half of the omission traces to an unresolved V gene where checked; the cause of the rest is unknown. V and J calls and clone size follow that table, whereas D and trimming were derived from the DNA. Here the sample has roughly 600,000 clones; nearly 98% occur a single time. Of the sample, 0.3% is held by the ten largest clones.

V loses 5 bases, J loses 0 bases, and the germline ends lie 8 bases apart. Counted from cysteine to phenylalanine, this CDR3 has 15 amino acids. CDR3 DNA is the only sequence kept; it has 45 bases, read in frame from the first base. Per the germline V gene (reference sequence), MNHEY is the CDR1 and SMNVEV is the CDR2. Turning to this clone: Its antigen is unknown. Base-call qualities are not available, and no considerably larger clone is one nucleotide away.

The receptor was isolated from a man under 40 in good health. The source material was naive CD8+ T cells sorted from blood. In light of the paper, this sample's cell subset or site label describes: CD45RA+CCR7+. The sequence joins TRBV27 to TRBJ2-6, with the D gene uncertain. The nucleotide sequence is given as TGTGCCAGCAGTGCTAAAACCTCTGGGGCCAACGTCCTGACTTTC. This gives the protein CASSAKTSGANVLTF.